This T cell receptor beta chain stems from a study of blood T cell repertoires in COVID-19. Study at large: Sites in the United States, Italy and Spain provided acute and convalescent COVID-19 samples.

The CDR3 loop spans 19 amino acids. The V segment lost 0 bases and the J segment 2 bases; nucleotides outside the gene matches: 11. Germline CDR1 LGHNA, CDR2 YSLEER. TCRdb's table, derived via immunoSEQ multiplex PCR, lists solely in-frame clones and lacks some. The sample lists 180,000 or so clones; about 76% were seen once. This TCR was recovered from a woman aged 45-65 years with active or convalescent COVID-19. The sequenced sample was peripheral blood. The chain links TRBV4-3 to TRBJ2-3; 10 positions match TRBD2. The CDR3 reads CASSQDVSPAGGYTDTQYF. In nucleotides, the CDR3 is TGCGCCAGCAGCCAAGATGTCTCCCCAGCGGGGGGGTACACAGATACGCAGTATTTT.